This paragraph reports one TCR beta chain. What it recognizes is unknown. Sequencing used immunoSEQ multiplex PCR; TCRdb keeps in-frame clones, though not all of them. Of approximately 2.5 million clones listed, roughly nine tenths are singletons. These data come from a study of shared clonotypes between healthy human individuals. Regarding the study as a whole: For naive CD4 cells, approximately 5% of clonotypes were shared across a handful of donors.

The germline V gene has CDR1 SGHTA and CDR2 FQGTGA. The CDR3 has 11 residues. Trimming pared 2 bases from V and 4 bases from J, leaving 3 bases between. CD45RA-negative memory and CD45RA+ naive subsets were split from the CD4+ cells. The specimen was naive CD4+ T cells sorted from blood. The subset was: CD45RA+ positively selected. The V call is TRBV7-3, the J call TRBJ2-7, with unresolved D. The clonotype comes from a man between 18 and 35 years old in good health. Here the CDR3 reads CASSLEYEQYF. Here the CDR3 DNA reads TGTGCCAGCAGCTTAGAATACGAGCAGTACTTC.